Shown below are 10 T cell receptor beta chains from a single sample sequenced in a study of PD-1 blockade in classical Hodgkin lymphoma. Assay: immunoSEQ multiplex PCR; the TCRdb copy retains only in-frame clones and omits some. In the table there are 20,000 to 30,000 clones, almost 70% of which are singletons. Each patient's relapse followed autologous stem cell transplantation, and brentuximab vedotin exposure varied. Sequencing used peripheral blood mononuclear cells (PBMCs), obtained at baseline. These receptors all come from a human donor with classical Hodgkin lymphoma.

This clone was counted between two and nine times. The gene calls are TRBV5-1 and TRBJ1-1; 7 positions agree with TRBD1. Trimming took 1 base from V and 10 from J; bases not matched to a gene: 13. The germline CDR1 and CDR2 sequences are SGHRS and YFSETQ. There are 15 residues in the CDR3. Here the CDR3 DNA reads TGCGCCAGCAGCTTGTCCTCAATAAATCAGGGGGTAGCTTTCTTT. It encodes CASSLSSINQGVAFF.

J is TRBJ2-1 and V is TRBV27, with D maybe TRBD2 (6 bases). V was trimmed by 1 base and J by 9 bases, leaving 10 bases between them. This CDR3 region has 13 residues. From germline, CDR1 is MNHEY and CDR2 SMNVEV (reference sequence). CDR3 residues: CASSLYTTSEQFF. CDR3 nucleotide sequence: TGTGCCAGCAGTTTATACACGACTAGTGAGCAGTTCTTC.

V and J are TRBV10-3 and TRBJ2-2; 7 positions agree with TRBD1. J lost 3 bases, V lost 5 bases, and 9 bases had no gene match. Germline V CDR1 and CDR2: ENHRY, SYGVKD. The CDR3 sequence is 16 residues long. As DNA, the CDR3 is TGTGCCATCAGTCGTCTAGGACAGGAAGACACCGGGGAGCTGTTTTTT. This encodes CAISRLGQEDTGELFF.

This clone is judged medium-sized. V gene TRBV19 combines with J gene TRBJ2-6; 8 bases match TRBD1. There are 16 residues in the CDR3. The ends lost 3 bases at V and 2 bases at J; junction bases unmatched: 3. Germline V gene sequence: CDR1 LNHDA, CDR2 SQIVND (reference sequence). CDR3 sequence (DNA): TGTGCCAGTAGTATCGGACAGGGCGCTGGGGCCAACGTCCTGACTTTC. Translating gives CASSIGQGAGANVLTF. The full variable domain, rest sourced from reference TRBV19 and TRBJ2-6, is DGGITQSPKYLFRKEGQNVTLSCEQNLNHDAMYWYRQDPGQGLRLIYYSQIVNDFQKGDIAEGYSVSREKKESFPLTVTSAQKNPTAFYLCASSIGQGAGANVLTFGAGSRLTVL.

Details on this clone: Other DNA sequences from this sample encode an identical CDR3 as well. J is TRBJ1-6 and V is TRBV21-1; whether TRBD1, the table's D call, matches the DNA was not checked. TRBV21-1 is recorded as a pseudogene. CDR3 size: 17 residues. CDR3 in amino acids: CASSFGGQGPYNSPLHF. The CDR3, as DNA: TGTGCCAGCAGTTTTGGGGGACAGGGCCCCTATAATTCACCCCTCCACTTT.

The chain couples TRBV4-1 to TRBJ2-5; 7 bases line up with TRBD1. Germline-derived CDR1 and CDR2 are MGHRA and YSYEKL. The CDR3 length is 15 residues. V lost 3 bases, J lost 3 bases, and 7 bases stayed unmatched. In DNA form, the CDR3 reads TGCGCCAGCAGCCACTGGACAGGAGGAGAAGAGACCCAGTACTTC. Translation: CASSHWTGGEETQYF.

The DNA for the CDR3 is TGTGCCAGTAGGTCGACAGGGCAATCCTACGAGCAGTACTTC. Translated: CASRSTGQSYEQYF. The J gene is TRBJ2-7, the V gene TRBV19; 7 nucleotides line up with TRBD1. The V gene's germline CDR1 is LNHDA and CDR2 SQIVND (reference sequence). This CDR3 region has 14 residues. The V segment lost 6 bases and the J segment 1 base; nucleotides outside the gene matches: 6.

This sequence joins TRBV27 and TRBJ1-1, with D uncertain. V gave up 2 bases and J gave up 2 bases, with 15 bases separating them. The CDR3 covers 16 residues. Germline values: CDR1 MNHEY, CDR2 SMNVEV (reference sequence). The CDR3 region is CASSLGEGRVNTEAFF. CDR3 nucleotides: TGTGCCAGCAGTTTAGGGGAGGGTAGGGTAAACACTGAAGCTTTCTTT.

This clone occurred once. The rearrangement joins TRBV5-5 to TRBJ2-7, with TRBD2 identical over 9 bases. Germline V gives CDR1 SGHKS, CDR2 YYEKEE (reference sequence). V lost 1 base and J lost 3; bases outside the gene matches: 5. The CDR3 length is 15 residues. CDR3 region: CASSLRLADYYEQYF. As DNA, the CDR3 is TGTGCCAGCAGCTTGCGACTAGCGGACTACTACGAGCAGTACTTC. The complete variable domain, with remaining parts taken from reference TRBV5-5 and TRBJ2-7, reads DAGVTQSPTHLIKTRGQQVTLRCSPISGHKSVSWYQQVLGQGPQFIFQYYEKEERGRGNFPDRFSARQFPNYSSELNVNALLLGDSALYLCASSLRLADYYEQYFGPGTRLTVT.

The chain employs TRBV18 and TRBJ2-3; 11 bases fit TRBD1. The length of the CDR3 is 17 residues. The trim removed 3 bases at V and 0 bases at J, leaving 5 bases unmatched. Per germline, CDR1 KGHSH and CDR2 LQKENI. The CDR3 protein is CASSPQGQGVSTDTQYF. The CDR3 nucleotides read TGTGCCAGCTCACCTCAGGGACAGGGGGTGAGCACAGATACGCAGTATTTT.